Here is one TCR beta chain with its context. The data were produced by immunoSEQ multiplex PCR, yet TCRdb's version contains in-frame clones alone and is incomplete. The repertoire consists of some 67,000 clones, with roughly four fifths occurring once and the leading ten covering 4.5% to 6%. Any history of autoimmune disease or systemic immunosuppression disqualified patients. The source of the sample is a study of OX40 agonist ivuxolimab in advanced cancers. Overall study: Patients received the agonistic anti-OX40 (CD134) antibody ivuxolimab. People in dose escalation had one of these cancers: hepatocellular carcinoma, melanoma, renal cell or head and neck cancer.

Sequences were derived from CD4+ or CD8+ T cells sorted from blood, sampled in a trial of the OX40 agonist ivuxolimab. The receptor was derived from an adult with an advanced solid tumor such as melanoma, head and neck, liver or kidney cancer.

The CDR3 region is CASSPSPFSAGYNEQFF. The CDR3, as DNA: TGTGCCAGCAGTCCCAGCCCATTCTCGGCGGGCTACAATGAGCAGTTCTTC. V gene TRBV27 combines with J gene TRBJ2-1, with D possibly matching TRBD2 (5 bases). Germline V lookup: CDR1 MNHEY, CDR2 SMNVEV (reference sequence). CDR3 length equals 17 residues. V was cut by 5 bases and J by 3 bases, with 20 bases left in between.